The 5 T cell receptor beta chains below were found in one sample sequenced in a study of blood T cells in healthy people across ages. Sample-barcoded 5' priming and a J-beta primer mix drove a second PCR of roughly 7 to 11 cycles. A single record per CDR3 protein comes from TCRdb applying MiXCR to the 5' RACE reads. The sample lists about 640,000 distinct CDR3 sequences, under 70% occurring once. The specimen sequenced was blood. The receptors stem from a man between 60 and 75 years old in good health.

The V gene is TRBV24-1, the J gene TRBJ2-3; D remains ambiguous. The germline V gene has CDR1 KGHDR and CDR2 SFDVKD. The CDR3 length is 14 residues. V was trimmed by 0 bases and J by 4 bases, leaving 7 bases between them. CDR3 DNA sequence: TGTGCCACCAGTGATTTGCAGAGTCCAGATACGCAGTATTTT. It encodes CATSDLQSPDTQYF.

The chain combines TRBV6-6 with TRBJ1-2, with 11 bases identical to TRBD1. J gave up 2 bases and V 6 bases, and 8 bases lay outside the gene matches. This CDR3 spans 16 amino acids. Germline CDR1 MNHNY, CDR2 SVGAGI (reference sequence). The CDR3 sequence is CASSQDRGPLNYGYTF. The CDR3 DNA is TGTGCCAGCAGCCAGGACAGGGGGCCCCTAAACTATGGCTACACCTTC.

This clonotype has at least ten counts. V is TRBV6-6 and J is TRBJ2-1; D is ambiguous. Trimming took off 0 bases at V and 9 bases at J, with 6 bases between the two ends. The V gene's germline CDR1 is MNHNY and CDR2 SVGAGI (reference sequence). This CDR3 has 12 amino acids. The CDR3 here is CASSYSVGEQFF. The CDR3 DNA follows: TGTGCCAGCAGTTACTCTGTGGGTGAGCAGTTCTTC.

This clonotype has a single count. This rearrangement joins TRBV4-1 to TRBJ1-1, with 8 bases lining up with TRBD1. Germline CDR1 is MGHRA and CDR2 is YSYEKL. V gave up 4 bases and J gave up 11 bases; unmatched junction bases: 12. This CDR3 spans 14 amino acids. For the CDR3, the DNA is TGCGCCAGCAGCCGAGGACAGGGTAGTTTGGCGGCTTTCTTT. It is translated as CASSRGQGSLAAFF.

This clonotype came up a few times. V and J are TRBV12-3 or TRBV12-4 and TRBJ2-3, with D tentatively TRBD2 (6 bases). Between the trimmed V and J ends, which lost 5 bases and 1 base, there was a span of 10 bases. The CDR3 runs to 14 residues. The CDR3: CASSQLAGTDTQYF. CDR3 DNA: TGTGCCAGCAGTCAACTAGCCGGCACAGATACGCAGTATTTT.